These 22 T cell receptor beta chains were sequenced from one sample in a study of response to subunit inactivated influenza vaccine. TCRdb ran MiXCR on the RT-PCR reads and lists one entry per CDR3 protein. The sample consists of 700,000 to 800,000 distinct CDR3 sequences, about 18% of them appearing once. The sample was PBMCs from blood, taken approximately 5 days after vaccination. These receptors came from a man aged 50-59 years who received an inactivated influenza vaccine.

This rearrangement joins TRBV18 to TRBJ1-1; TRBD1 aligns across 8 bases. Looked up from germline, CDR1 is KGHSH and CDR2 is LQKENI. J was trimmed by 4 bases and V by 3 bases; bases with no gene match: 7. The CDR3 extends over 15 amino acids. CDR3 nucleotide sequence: TGTGCCAGCTCACCCCAGGGGGCAAGGGGCACTGAAGCTTTCTTT. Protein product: CASSPQGARGTEAFF.

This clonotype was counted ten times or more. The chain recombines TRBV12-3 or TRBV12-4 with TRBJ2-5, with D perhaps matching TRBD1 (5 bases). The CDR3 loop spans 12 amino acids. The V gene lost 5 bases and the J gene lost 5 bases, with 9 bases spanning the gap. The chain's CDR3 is CASSDPGETQYF. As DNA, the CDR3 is TGTGCCAGCAGTGACCCAGGGGAGACCCAGTACTTC.

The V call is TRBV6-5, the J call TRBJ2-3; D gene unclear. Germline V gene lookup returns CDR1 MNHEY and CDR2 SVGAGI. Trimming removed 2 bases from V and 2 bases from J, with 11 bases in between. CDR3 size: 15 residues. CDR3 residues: CASSYRRLNTDTQYF. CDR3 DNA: TGTGCCAGCAGTTACAGGCGCTTAAACACAGATACGCAGTATTTT.

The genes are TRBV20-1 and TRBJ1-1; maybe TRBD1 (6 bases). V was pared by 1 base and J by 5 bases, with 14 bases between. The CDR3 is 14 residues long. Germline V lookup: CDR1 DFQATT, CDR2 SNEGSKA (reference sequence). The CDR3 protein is CSARVGGPGTEAFF. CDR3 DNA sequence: TGCAGTGCTAGAGTCGGGGGGCCGGGGACTGAAGCTTTCTTT.

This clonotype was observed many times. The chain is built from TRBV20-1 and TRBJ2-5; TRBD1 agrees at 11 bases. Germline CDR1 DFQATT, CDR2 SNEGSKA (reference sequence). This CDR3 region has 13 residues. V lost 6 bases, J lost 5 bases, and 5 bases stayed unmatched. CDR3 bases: TGCAGTGCCCAGGGACAGGGGGTTGAGACCCAGTACTTC. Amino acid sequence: CSAQGQGVETQYF.

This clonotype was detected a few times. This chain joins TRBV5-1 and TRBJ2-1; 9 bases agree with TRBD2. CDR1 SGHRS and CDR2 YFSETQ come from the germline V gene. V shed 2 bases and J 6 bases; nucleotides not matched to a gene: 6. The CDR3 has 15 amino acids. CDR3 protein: CASSLRRGGFNEQFF. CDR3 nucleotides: TGCGCCAGCAGCTTACGGCGGGGGGGCTTCAATGAGCAGTTCTTC.

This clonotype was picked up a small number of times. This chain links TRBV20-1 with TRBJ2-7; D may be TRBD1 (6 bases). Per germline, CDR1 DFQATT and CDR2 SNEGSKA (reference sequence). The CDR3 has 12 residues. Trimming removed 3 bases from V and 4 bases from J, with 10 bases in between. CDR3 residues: CSARNRVYEQYF. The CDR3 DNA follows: TGCAGTGCTAGGAACAGGGTGTACGAGCAGTACTTC.

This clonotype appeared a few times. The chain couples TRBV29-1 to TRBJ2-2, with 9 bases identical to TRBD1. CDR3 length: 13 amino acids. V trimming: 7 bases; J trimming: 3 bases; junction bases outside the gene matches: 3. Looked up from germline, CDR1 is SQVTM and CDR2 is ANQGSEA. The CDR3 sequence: CSAGTGHTGELFF. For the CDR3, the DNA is TGCAGCGCAGGGACAGGGCACACCGGGGAGCTGTTTTTT.

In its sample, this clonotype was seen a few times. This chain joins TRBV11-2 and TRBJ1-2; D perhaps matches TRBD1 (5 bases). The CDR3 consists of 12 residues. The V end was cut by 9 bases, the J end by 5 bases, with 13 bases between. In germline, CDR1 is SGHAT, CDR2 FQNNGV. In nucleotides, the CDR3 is TGTGCCAGTGCCGGGGCAGGTTATGGCTACACCTTC. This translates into CASAGAGYGYTF.

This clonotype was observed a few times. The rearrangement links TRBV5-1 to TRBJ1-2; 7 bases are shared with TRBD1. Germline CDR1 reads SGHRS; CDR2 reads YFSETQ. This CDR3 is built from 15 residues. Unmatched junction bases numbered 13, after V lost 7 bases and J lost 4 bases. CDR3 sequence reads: CASGETGNTIYGYTF. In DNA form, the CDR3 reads TGCGCCAGCGGGGAGACAGGGAACACAATCTATGGCTACACCTTC. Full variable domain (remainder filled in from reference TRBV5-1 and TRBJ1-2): KAGVTQTPRYLIKTRGQQVTLSCSPISGHRSVSWYQQTPGQGLQFLFEYFSETQRNKGNFPGRFSGRQFSNSRSEMNVSTLELGDSALYLCASGETGNTIYGYTFGSGTRLTVV.

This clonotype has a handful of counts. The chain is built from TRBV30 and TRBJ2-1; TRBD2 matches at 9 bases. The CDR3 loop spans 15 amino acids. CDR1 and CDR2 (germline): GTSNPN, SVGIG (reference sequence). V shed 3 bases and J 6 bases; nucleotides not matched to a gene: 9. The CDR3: CAWSPLRAGGNEQFF. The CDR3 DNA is TGTGCCTGGAGCCCCCTAAGAGCGGGAGGCAATGAGCAGTTCTTC.

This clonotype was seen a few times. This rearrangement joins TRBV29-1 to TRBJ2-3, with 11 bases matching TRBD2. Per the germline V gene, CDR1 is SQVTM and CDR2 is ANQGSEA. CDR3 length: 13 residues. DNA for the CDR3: TGCACCGCGAGGCTAGCGGGAGGAGATACGCAGTATTTT. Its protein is CTARLAGGDTQYF.

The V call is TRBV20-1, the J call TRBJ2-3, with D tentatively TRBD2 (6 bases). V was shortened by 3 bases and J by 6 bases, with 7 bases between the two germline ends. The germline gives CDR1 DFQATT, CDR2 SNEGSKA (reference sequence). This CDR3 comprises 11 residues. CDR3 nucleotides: TGCAGTGCTAGTCGGGGGGATACGCAGTATTTT. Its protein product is CSASRGDTQYF.

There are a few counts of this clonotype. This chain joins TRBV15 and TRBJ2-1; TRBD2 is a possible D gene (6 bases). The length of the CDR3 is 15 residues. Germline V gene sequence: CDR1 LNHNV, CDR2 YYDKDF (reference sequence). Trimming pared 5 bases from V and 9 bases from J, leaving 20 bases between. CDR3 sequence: CATSGGVGVRGEQFF. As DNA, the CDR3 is TGTGCCACCAGCGGCGGGGTGGGAGTGAGAGGTGAGCAGTTCTTC.

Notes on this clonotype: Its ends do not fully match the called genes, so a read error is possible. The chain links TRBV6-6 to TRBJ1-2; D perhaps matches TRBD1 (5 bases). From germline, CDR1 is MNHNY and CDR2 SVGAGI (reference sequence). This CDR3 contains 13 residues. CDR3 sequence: CAGSFDSRRGYTF. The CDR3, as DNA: TGTGCCGGCAGTTTCGACAGTCGGAGGGGCTACACCTTC.

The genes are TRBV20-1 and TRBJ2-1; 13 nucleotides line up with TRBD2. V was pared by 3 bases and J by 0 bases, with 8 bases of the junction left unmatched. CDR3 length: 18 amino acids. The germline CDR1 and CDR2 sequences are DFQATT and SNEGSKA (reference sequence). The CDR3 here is CSASLLLAGGISYNEQFF. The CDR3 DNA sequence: TGCAGTGCTAGTCTGTTACTAGCGGGAGGGATCTCCTACAATGAGCAGTTCTTC.

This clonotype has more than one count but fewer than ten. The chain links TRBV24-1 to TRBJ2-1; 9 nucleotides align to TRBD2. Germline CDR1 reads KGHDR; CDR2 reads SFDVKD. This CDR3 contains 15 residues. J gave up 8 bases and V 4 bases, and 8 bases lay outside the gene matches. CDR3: CATSDQGLAMDEQFF. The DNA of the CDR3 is TGTGCCACCAGTGACCAAGGACTAGCGATGGATGAGCAGTTCTTC.

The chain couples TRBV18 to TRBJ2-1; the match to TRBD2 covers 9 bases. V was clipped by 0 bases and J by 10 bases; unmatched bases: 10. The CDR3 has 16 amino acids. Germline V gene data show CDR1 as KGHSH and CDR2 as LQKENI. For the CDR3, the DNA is TGTGCCAGCTCACCACCGAGCGGGAGGTTCCCCCACGAGCAGTTCTTC. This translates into CASSPPSGRFPHEQFF.

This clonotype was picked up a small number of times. The CDR3 DNA reads as TGTGCTAGTGGTTTGGTACTGGGACAGAACTATGGCTACACCTTC. It is translated as CASGLVLGQNYGYTF. This chain connects TRBV12-5 to TRBJ1-2, with 7 bases that match TRBD1. The germline V gene encodes CDR1 LGHNT and CDR2 FRNRAP. CDR3 size: 15 residues. J lost 2 bases, V lost 0 bases, and 3 bases had no gene match.

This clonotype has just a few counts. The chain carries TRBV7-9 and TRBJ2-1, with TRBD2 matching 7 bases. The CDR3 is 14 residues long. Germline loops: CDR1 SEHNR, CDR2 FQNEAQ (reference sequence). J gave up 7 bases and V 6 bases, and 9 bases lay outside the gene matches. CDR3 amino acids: CASSLDPGGNEQFF. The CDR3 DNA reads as TGTGCCAGCAGTTTGGATCCGGGAGGAAATGAGCAGTTCTTC.

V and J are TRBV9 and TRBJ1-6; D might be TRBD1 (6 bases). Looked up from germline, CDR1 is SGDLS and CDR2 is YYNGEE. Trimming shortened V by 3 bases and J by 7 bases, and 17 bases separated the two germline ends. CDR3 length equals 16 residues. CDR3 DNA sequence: TGTGCCAGCAGCGCTACAGGGAACCCGCAAAATTCACCCCTCCACTTT. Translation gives CASSATGNPQNSPLHF.

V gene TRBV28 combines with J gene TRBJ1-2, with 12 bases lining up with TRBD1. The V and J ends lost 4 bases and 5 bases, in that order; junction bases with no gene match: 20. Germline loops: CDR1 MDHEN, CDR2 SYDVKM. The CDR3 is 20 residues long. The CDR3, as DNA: TGTGCCAGCAGTTCTGCTATGGTGGGACAGGGGGCGATCAAAATTTATGGCTACACCTTC. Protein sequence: CASSSAMVGQGAIKIYGYTF.